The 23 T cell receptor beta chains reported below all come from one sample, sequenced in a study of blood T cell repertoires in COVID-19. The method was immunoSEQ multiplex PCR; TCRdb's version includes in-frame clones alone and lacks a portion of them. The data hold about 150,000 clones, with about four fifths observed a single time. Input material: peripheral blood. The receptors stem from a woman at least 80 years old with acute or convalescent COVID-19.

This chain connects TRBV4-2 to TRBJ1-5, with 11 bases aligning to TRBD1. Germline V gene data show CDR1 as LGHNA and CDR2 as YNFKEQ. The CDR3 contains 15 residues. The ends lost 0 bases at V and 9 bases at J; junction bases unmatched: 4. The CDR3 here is CASSQEPGTGGPQHF. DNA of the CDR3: TGTGCCAGCAGCCAAGAGCCCGGGACAGGGGGGCCCCAGCATTTT.

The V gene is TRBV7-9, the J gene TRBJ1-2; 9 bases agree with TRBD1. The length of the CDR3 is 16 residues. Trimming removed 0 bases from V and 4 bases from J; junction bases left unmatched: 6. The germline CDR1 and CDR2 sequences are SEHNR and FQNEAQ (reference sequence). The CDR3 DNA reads TGTGCCAGCAGCTTAGCCCGACAGGGGGAGGGCTATGGCTACACCTTC. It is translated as CASSLARQGEGYGYTF.

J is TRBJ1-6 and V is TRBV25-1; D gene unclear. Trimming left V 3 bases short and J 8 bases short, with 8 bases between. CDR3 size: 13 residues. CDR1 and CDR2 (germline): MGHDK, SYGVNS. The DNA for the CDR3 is TGTGCCAGCAGTGATACATCTTATTCACCCCTCCACTTT. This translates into CASSDTSYSPLHF.

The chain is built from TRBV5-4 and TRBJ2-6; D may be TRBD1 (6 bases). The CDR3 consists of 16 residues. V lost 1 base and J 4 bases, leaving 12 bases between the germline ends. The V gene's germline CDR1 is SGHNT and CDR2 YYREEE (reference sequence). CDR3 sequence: CASSLSQGQGANVLTF. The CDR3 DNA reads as TGTGCCAGCAGCTTGAGCCAGGGGCAAGGGGCCAACGTCCTGACTTTC.

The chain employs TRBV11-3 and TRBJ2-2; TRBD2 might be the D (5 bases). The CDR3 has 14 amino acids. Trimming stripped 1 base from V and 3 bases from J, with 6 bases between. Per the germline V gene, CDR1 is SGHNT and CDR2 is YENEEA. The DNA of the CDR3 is TGTGCCAGCAGCTTAGCGGGGTACACCGGGGAGCTGTTTTTT. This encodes CASSLAGYTGELFF. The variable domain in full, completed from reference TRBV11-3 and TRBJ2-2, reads EAGVVQSPRYKIIEKKQPVAFWCNPISGHNTLYWYLQNLGQGPELLIRYENEEAVDDSQLPKDRFSAERLKGVDSTLKIQPAELGDSAVYLCASSLAGYTGELFFGEGSRLTVL.

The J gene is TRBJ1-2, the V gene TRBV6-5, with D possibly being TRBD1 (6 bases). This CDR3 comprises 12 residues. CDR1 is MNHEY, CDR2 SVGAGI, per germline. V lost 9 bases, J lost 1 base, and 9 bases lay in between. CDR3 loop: CARLDSNYGYTF. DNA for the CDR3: TGTGCCAGGTTGGACAGTAACTATGGCTACACCTTC.

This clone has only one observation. The CDR3 nucleotides are TGTGCCAGCAGCCTTGGGATTCCATCACAGGTCAAAAACATTCAGTACTTC. Translation gives CASSLGIPSQVKNIQYF. V is TRBV7-2 and J is TRBJ2-4, with D tentatively TRBD1 (5 bases). CDR1 and CDR2 from the germline V gene are SGHTA and FQGNSA. CDR3 length: 17 amino acids. V dropped 5 bases and J dropped 3 bases, with 20 bases sitting between them.

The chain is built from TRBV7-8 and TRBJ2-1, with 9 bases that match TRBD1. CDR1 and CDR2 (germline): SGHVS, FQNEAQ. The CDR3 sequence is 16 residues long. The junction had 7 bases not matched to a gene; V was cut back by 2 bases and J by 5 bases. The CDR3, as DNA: TGTGCCAGCAGCTTATTGTCGGGACAGGGCGACAATGAGCAGTTCTTC. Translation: CASSLLSGQGDNEQFF.

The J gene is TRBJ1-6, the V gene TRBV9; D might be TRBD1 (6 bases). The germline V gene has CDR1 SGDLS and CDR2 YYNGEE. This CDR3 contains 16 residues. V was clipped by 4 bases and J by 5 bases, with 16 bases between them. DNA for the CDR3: TGTGCCAGCAGCCCCCGGTCGGGACAAAATAATTCACCCCTCCACTTT. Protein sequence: CASSPRSGQNNSPLHF.

CDR3 DNA: TGTGCCAGCACCACAGGGGGACAGGGATCCTATGGCTACACCTTC. Its protein is CASTTGGQGSYGYTF. The gene calls are TRBV7-2 and TRBJ1-2, with 9 bases matching TRBD1. Germline CDR1 reads SGHTA; CDR2 reads FQGNSA. This CDR3 spans 15 amino acids. V dropped 7 bases and J dropped 4; count of bases not matched to a gene: 10.

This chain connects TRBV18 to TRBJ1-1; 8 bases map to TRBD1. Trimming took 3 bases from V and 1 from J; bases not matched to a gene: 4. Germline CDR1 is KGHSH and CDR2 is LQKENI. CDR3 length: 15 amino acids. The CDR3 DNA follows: TGTGCCAGCTCACCCCCTGGACAGGGGAACACTGAAGCTTTCTTT. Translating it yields CASSPPGQGNTEAFF.

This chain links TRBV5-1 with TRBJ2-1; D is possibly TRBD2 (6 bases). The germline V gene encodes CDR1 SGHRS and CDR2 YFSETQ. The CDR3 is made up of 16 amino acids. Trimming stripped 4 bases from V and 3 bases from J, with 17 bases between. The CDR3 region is CASSGLLGNLYNEQFF. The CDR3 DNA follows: TGCGCCAGCAGCGGACTACTGGGTAATCTCTACAATGAGCAGTTCTTC.

The CDR3 spells CASSERGRGRVNTEAFF. The CDR3 DNA is TGTGCCAGCAGTGAGAGGGGCAGGGGGCGGGTGAACACTGAAGCTTTCTTT. The V call is TRBV6-1, the J call TRBJ1-1; 8 bases are a match to TRBD1. CDR3 length: 17 amino acids. Germline V gene data show CDR1 as MNHNS and CDR2 as SASEGT. With V trimmed by 3 bases and J by 0 bases, 9 bases remained unmatched.

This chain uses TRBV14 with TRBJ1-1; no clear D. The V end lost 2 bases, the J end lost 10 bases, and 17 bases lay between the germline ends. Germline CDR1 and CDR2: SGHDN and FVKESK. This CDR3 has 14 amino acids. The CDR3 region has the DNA TGTGCCAGCAGCCAACAGGTTCAATCTAGCGTAGCTTTCTTT. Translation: CASSQQVQSSVAFF.

The DNA for the CDR3 is TGTGCCAGCAGCTTGATAGCGGGGCTCTACAATGAGCAGTTCTTC. Translating it yields CASSLIAGLYNEQFF. The rearrangement uses TRBV5-5 and TRBJ2-1; 8 bases fit TRBD2. From germline, CDR1 is SGHKS and CDR2 YYEKEE (reference sequence). The CDR3 spans 15 residues. J was trimmed by 3 bases and V by 1 base; bases with no gene match: 3.

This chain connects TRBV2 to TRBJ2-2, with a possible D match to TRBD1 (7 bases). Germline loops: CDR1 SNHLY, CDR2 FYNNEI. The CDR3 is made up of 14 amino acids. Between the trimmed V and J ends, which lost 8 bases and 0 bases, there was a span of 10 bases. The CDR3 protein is CASGGTANTGELFF. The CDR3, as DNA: TGTGCCAGCGGCGGGACAGCGAACACCGGGGAGCTGTTTTTT.

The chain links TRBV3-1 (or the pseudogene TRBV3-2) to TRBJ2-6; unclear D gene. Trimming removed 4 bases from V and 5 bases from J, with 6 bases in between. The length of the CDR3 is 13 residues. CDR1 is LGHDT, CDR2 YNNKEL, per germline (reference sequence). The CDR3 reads CASSPPWANVLTF. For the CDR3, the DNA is TGTGCCAGCAGCCCCCCGTGGGCCAACGTCCTGACTTTC.

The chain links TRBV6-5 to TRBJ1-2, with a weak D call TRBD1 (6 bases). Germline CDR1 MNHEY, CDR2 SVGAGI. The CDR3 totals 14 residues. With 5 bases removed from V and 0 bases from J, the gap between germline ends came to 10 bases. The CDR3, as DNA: TGTGCCAGCAGTACCCGGACAGCTAACTATGGCTACACCTTC. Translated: CASSTRTANYGYTF.

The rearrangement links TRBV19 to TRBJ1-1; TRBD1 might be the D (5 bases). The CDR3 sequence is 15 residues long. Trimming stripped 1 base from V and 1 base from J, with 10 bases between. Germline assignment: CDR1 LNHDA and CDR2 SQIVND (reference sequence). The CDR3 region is CASSIVGVSNTEAFF. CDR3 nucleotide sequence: TGTGCCAGTAGTATAGTAGGGGTTTCGAACACTGAAGCTTTCTTT.

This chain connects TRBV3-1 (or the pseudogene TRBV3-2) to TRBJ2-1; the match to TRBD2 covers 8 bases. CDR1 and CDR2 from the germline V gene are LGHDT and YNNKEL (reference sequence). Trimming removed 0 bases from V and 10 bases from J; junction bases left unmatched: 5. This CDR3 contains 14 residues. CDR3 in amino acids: CASSQDGGAREQFF. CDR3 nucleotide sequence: TGTGCCAGCAGCCAAGACGGGGGGGCCCGCGAGCAGTTCTTC.

The CDR3 sequence: CASSITSGASTDTQYF. The CDR3 coding sequence is TGTGCCAGCAGCATCACTAGCGGCGCTAGCACAGATACGCAGTATTTT. V usage is TRBV7-2 and J usage is TRBJ2-3; 8 bases map to TRBD2. The CDR3 totals 16 residues. CDR1 and CDR2 from the germline V gene are SGHTA and FQGNSA. V trimming: 5 bases; J trimming: 0 bases; junction bases outside the gene matches: 7.

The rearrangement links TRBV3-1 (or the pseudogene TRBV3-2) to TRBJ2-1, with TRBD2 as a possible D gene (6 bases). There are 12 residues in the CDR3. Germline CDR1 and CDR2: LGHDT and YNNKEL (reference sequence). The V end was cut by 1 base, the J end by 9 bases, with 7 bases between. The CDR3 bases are TGTGCCAGCAGCCAAGTTAGCGGTGAGCAGTTCTTC. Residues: CASSQVSGEQFF.

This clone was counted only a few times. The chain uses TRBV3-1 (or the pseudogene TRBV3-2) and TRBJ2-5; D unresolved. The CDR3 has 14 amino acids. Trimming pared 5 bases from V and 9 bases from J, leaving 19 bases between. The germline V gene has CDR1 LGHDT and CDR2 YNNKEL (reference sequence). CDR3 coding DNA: TGTGCCAGCAGCGGGCTTGGTGAACACACCCCCCAGTACTTC. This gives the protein CASSGLGEHTPQYF.